This T cell receptor (beta chain) was found in a study of early T cells in non-severe SARS-CoV-2 infection. Across the whole study: The authors sequenced bulk RNA from unsorted whole blood, leaving chains unpaired.

TCRdb analysed the 5' RACE reads with MiXCR anew, one entry per CDR3 protein. The table has some 60,000 distinct CDR3 sequences, roughly a tenth seen once; the top ten hold over 1%. The CDR3 has 13 amino acids. Germline-derived CDR1 and CDR2 are MNHEY and SVGAGI. V lost 5 bases to trimming and J lost 0 bases, with 7 bases between them. This chain uses TRBV6-5 with TRBJ1-1; D remains ambiguous. The TCR was taken from an adult who was a healthcare worker with PCR-confirmed SARS-CoV-2 infection or an uninfected control (not recorded which). Sequencing input: whole blood. This CDR3 is CASSIHMNTEAFF. The CDR3 region has the DNA TGTGCCAGCAGTATACATATGAACACTGAAGCTTTCTTT.